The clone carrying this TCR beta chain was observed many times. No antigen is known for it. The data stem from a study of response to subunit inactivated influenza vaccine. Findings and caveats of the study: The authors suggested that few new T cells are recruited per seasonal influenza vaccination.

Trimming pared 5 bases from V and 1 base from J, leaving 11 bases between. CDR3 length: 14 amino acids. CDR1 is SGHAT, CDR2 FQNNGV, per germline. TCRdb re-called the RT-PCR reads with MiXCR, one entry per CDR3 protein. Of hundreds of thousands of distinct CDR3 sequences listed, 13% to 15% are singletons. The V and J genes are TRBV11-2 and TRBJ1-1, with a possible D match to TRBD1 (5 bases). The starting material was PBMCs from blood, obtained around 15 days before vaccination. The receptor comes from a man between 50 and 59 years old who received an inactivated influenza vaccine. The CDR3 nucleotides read TGTGCCAGCAGCCCACAGGTCCCGAACACTGAAGCTTTCTTT. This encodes CASSPQVPNTEAFF.